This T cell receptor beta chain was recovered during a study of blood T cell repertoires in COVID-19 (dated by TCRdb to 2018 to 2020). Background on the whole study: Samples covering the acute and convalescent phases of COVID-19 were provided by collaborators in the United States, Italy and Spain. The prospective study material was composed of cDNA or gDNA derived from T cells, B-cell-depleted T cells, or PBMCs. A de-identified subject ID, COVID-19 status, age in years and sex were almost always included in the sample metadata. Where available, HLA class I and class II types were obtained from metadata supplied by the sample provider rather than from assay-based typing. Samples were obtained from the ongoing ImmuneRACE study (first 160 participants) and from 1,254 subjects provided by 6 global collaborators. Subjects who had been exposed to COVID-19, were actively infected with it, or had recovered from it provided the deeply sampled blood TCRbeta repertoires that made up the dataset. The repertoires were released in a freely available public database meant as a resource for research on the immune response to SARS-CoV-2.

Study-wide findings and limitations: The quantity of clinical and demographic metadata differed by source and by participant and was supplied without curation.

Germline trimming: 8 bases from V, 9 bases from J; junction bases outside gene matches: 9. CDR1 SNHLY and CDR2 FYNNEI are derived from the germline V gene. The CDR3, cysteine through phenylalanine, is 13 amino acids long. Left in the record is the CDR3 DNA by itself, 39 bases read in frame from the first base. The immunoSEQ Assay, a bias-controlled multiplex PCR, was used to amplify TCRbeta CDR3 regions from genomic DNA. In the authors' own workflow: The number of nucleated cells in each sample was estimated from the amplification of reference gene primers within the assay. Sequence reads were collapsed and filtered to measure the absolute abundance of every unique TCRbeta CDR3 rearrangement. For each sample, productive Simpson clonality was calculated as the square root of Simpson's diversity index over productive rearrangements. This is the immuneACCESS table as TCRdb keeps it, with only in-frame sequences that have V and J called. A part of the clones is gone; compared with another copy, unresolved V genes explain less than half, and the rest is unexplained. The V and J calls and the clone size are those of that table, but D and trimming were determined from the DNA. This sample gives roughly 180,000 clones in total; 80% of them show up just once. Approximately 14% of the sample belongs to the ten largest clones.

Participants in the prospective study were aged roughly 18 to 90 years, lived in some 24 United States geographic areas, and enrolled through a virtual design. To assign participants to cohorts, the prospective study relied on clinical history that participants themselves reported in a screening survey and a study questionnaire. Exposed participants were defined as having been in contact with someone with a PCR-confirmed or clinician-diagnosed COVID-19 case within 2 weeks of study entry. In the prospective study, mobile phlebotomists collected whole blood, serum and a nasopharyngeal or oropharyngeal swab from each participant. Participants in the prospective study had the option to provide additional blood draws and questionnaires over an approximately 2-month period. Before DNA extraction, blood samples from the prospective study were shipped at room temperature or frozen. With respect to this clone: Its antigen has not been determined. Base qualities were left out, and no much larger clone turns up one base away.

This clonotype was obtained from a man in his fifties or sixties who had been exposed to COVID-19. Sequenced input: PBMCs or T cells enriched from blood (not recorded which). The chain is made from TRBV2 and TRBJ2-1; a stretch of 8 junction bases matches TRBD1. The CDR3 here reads CASRGRGPGEQFF. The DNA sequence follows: TGTGCCAGCCGGGGCAGGGGGCCGGGTGAGCAGTTCTTC.